This is a list of T cell receptor beta chains from one sample in a study of T-cell reconstitution after alpha-beta-depleted transplantation in children. Via MiXCR, TCRdb re-called the PCR reads, giving one row per CDR3 protein. In the table there are more than 85,000 distinct CDR3 sequences, 7.5% to 9.5% of which are singletons. The sequencing here drew on PBMCs, taken before TCRalphabeta/CD19-depleted stem cell transplant. The receptors originated from a boy aged 2 to 10 with acute lymphoblastic leukemia, due to receive a stem cell transplant. CDR3s include the opening cysteine and the closing phenylalanine or tryptophan. Fields, in order: CDR3 DNA, CDR3 protein, D gene, clone size, J gene, V gene. D genes are given only for firm matches. A clone size is listed for some rows: how often the clone was seen (once, few, many), or a class if it is expanded.

TGTGCCAGCAGCGGCACTATAGGGATCCTGGGGGGGACTGAAGCTTTCTTT	CASSGTIGILGGTEAFF	-	-	TRBJ1-1	TRBV7-9
TGTGCCAGCAGCTTCATAATTCAGCGCGGGAACACTGAAGCTTTCTTT	CASSFIIQRGNTEAFF	-	few	TRBJ1-1	TRBV7-9
TGCGCCAGCAGCTTGGATGGGGGGAGCGGGCAGCCCCAGCATTTT	CASSLDGGSGQPQHF	-	many	TRBJ1-5	TRBV5-1
TGTGCCAGCAGCAGCCAGGGGGCTCGGGAGACCCAGTACTTC	CASSSQGARETQYF	TRBD1	-	TRBJ2-5	TRBV9
TGTGCCAGCAGCTCCCTCAGGGGGCTCACAGATACGCAGTATTTT	CASSSLRGLTDTQYF	TRBD1	many	TRBJ2-3	TRBV7-9
TGTGCCAGCAGTCCCCCCGGCGGGGCGGGCGGGGAGCTGTTTTTT	CASSPPGGAGGELFF	-	few	TRBJ2-2	TRBV12-3/TRBV12-4
TGTGCCATGTCGAAGGAGGTTTTTGGTGAAGCTTTCTTT	CAMSKEVFGEAFF	-	many	TRBJ1-1	TRBV28
TGTGCCAGCAGTGACGGGCCGGAAATGAACACTGAAGCTTTCTTT	CASSDGPEMNTEAFF	-	-	TRBJ1-1	TRBV6-4
TGTGCCAGCAGTCGGGGGACCGACTGGGTCGGCTACGAGCAGTACTTC	CASSRGTDWVGYEQYF	-	many	TRBJ2-7	TRBV25-1
TGCAGTGCTTTCCGGGCGGGGACAGATACGCAGTATTTT	CSAFRAGTDTQYF	-	many	TRBJ2-3	TRBV20-1
TGTGCCAGCAGTGGGGGGTCCTATAGCTACACCTTC	CASSGGSYSYTF	-	-	TRBJ1-2	TRBV2
TGTGCCAGCAGTGAATACCGGGACGGCTCCTACGAGCAGTACTTC	CASSEYRDGSYEQYF	-	few	TRBJ2-7	TRBV25-1
TGTGCCAGCACACCCGGCGAGGGGCTCACTGAAGCTTTCTTT	CASTPGEGLTEAFF	-	many	TRBJ1-1	TRBV3-1
TGTGCCAGCAGACAGGGCGAGAAACTCTACAATGAGCAGTTCTTC	CASRQGEKLYNEQFF	-	-	TRBJ2-1	TRBV12-3/TRBV12-4
TGCAGTGCTAGCTTTAGCGGGGATCACAATGAGCAGTTCTTC	CSASFSGDHNEQFF	TRBD2	-	TRBJ2-1	TRBV20-1
TGCAGTGCTAGAGGACTAGCGGGGGGACCGTACGAGCAGTACTTC	CSARGLAGGPYEQYF	TRBD2	-	TRBJ2-7	TRBV20-1
TGCGCCAGCAGCCCCCTTAGGGGGCGTTACAATGAGCAGTTCTTC	CASSPLRGRYNEQFF	TRBD1	large	TRBJ2-1	TRBV5-1
TGTGCCATCAGTGAGCCCACGCTTGGGGTGAACACTGAAGCTTTCTTT	CAISEPTLGVNTEAFF	-	many	TRBJ1-1	TRBV10-3
TGCAGTGGGGGGGGAGGCAATCAGCCCCAGCATTTT	CSGGGGNQPQHF	-	few	TRBJ1-5	TRBV20-1
TGTGCCATCAGTTTAGGGGTTGGACAGTTATCCTACGAGCAGTACTTC	CAISLGVGQLSYEQYF	-	few	TRBJ2-7	TRBV10-3
TGCGCCAGCAGCCAAGAATGGGGGTATAGCTCCTACGAGCAGTACTTC	CASSQEWGYSSYEQYF	-	-	TRBJ2-7	TRBV4-1
TGTGCCAGTCGGGGGGGTTTGGAAAAACTGTTTTTT	CASRGGLEKLFF	-	-	TRBJ1-4	TRBV19
TGTGCCAGCAGCTCCTGGGGGGGAGGCTACGAGCAGTACTTC	CASSSWGGGYEQYF	TRBD2	many	TRBJ2-7	TRBV14
TGTGCCAGCAGTCTACAGGGGATTGCTAACTATGGCTACACCTTC	CASSLQGIANYGYTF	TRBD1	-	TRBJ1-2	TRBV6-5
TGTGCCAGCACCTCCGGACTAGCGGGCTTCACAGATACGCAGTATTTT	CASTSGLAGFTDTQYF	TRBD2	many	TRBJ2-3	TRBV27
TGCGCCAGCAGCCAAGCCCGCGGACTAGCGGAGCCCTACGAGCAGTACTTC	CASSQARGLAEPYEQYF	TRBD2	many	TRBJ2-7	TRBV4-1
TGCAGTGCTAGAGTATACGCCGATCAGCCCCAGCATTTT	CSARVYADQPQHF	-	-	TRBJ1-5	TRBV20-1
TGTGCCAGCAGCCCCGTCCGACAGGGGGTTGTAGACTATGGCTACACCTTC	CASSPVRQGVVDYGYTF	TRBD1	-	TRBJ1-2	TRBV7-2
TGTGCCAGCAGCCAAGATCTAGGAGGGGACCGCTCCTACGAGCAGTACTTC	CASSQDLGGDRSYEQYF	-	many	TRBJ2-7	TRBV4-2
TGCGCCAGCAGCCAAACCAGGGGTATGGTCAATCAGCCCCAGCATTTT	CASSQTRGMVNQPQHF	-	few	TRBJ1-5	TRBV4-1
TGTGCCAGCAGTTTATCCGGCCCTAACTATGGCTACACCTTC	CASSLSGPNYGYTF	-	many	TRBJ1-2	TRBV28
TGTGCCAGCAGCCCCCCCTCCTTCAATGAGCAGTTCTTC	CASSPPSFNEQFF	-	many	TRBJ2-1	TRBV7-9